This T cell receptor beta chain emerged from a study of T cell responses to AZD1222 COVID-19 vaccine. Here immunoSEQ multiplex PCR was the method, and the copy in TCRdb shows in-frame clones only, minus some. The repertoire holds roughly 120,000 clones, about 90% seen once, with around 7.5% in the top ten. With V trimmed by 7 bases and J by 4 bases, 6 bases remained unmatched. This CDR3 is built from 14 residues. Per germline, CDR1 MDHEN and CDR2 SYDVKM. Findings and limits, study-wide: Clonal diversity was possibly underestimated, and white British individuals and females predominated among donors. Spike-specific TCR breadth and depth rose after two AZD1222 doses.

About this clone itself: Its antigen remains unidentified.

The TCR originated in an adult in good health. The gene calls are TRBV28 and TRBJ2-7; 11 bases are shared with TRBD1. The sequencing here drew on peripheral blood, taken on day 0 of AZD1222 vaccination. CDR3 amino acids: CASTFGQGAYEQYF. As DNA, the CDR3 is TGTGCCAGCACTTTCGGACAGGGGGCTTACGAGCAGTACTTC.